This entry concerns a single TCR beta chain. Its antigen remains unidentified. CDR3 length equals 12 residues. Germline loops: CDR1 ENHRY, CDR2 SYGVKD. Trimming shortened V by 4 bases and J by 7 bases, and 11 bases separated the two germline ends. These data belong to a study of blood T cells in healthy people across ages. Findings of the study overall: Samples with more naive T cells showed higher observed beta diversity. In older individuals, TCR beta diversity per million T cells was lower, falling roughly linearly with age.

The use of a sample-barcoded 5' primer and a J-beta primer mix characterized a second PCR of 7 to 11 cycles. TCRdb independently ran MiXCR on the 5' RACE reads; one entry per CDR3 protein. Of about 900,000 distinct CDR3 sequences in the sample, around 48% were seen once. Sequencing was performed on blood. The chain recombines TRBV10-3 with TRBJ2-7; D remains unclear. The source of this sequence is a man aged 25-40 years in good health. CDR3 protein: CAISATSFEQYF. The DNA of the CDR3 is TGTGCCATCAGTGCCACAAGCTTTGAGCAGTACTTC.